Listed here are 10 T cell receptor beta chains from one sample, sequenced in a study of radiotherapy plus CTLA-4 blockade in lung cancer. Profiled with immunoSEQ multiplex PCR; TCRdb holds only in-frame clones, not every one. The data contain about 85,000 clones, around 85% of them singletons. The material was peripheral blood, obtained from a patient treated with radiotherapy plus ipilimumab. All receptors come from a human donor with non-small cell lung cancer who had a partial response to radiotherapy plus ipilimumab.

This clone was seen only a few times. The J gene is TRBJ1-4, the V gene TRBV10-3; D gene unclear. This CDR3 has 13 amino acids. The germline V gene encodes CDR1 ENHRY and CDR2 SYGVKD. The V end lost 5 bases, the J end lost 4 bases, and 8 bases lay between the germline ends. For the CDR3, the DNA is TGTGCCATCAGTCCGGTAATTAATGAAAAACTGTTTTTT. It specifies CAISPVINEKLFF.

The V gene is TRBV7-2, the J gene TRBJ2-5, with D possibly matching TRBD2 (5 bases). Between the trimmed V and J ends, which lost 1 base and 5 bases, there was a span of 8 bases. CDR1 and CDR2 from the germline V gene are SGHTA and FQGNSA. CDR3 length: 13 amino acids. DNA for the CDR3: TGTGCCAGCAGCTTAGGAGGGCCCGAGACCCAGTACTTC. This sequence encodes CASSLGGPETQYF.

The rearrangement uses TRBV7-2 and TRBJ2-1; possibly TRBD1 for D (6 bases). Trimming took off 2 bases at V and 0 bases at J, with 8 bases between the two ends. The length of the CDR3 is 15 residues. CDR1 and CDR2 (germline): SGHTA, FQGNSA. In DNA, the CDR3 is TGTGCCAGCAGCTTAACAGGGAGCTCCTACAATGAGCAGTTCTTC. Amino acids: CASSLTGSSYNEQFF.

In its sample, this clone was seen a few times. The V call is TRBV7-9, the J call TRBJ2-7, with D possibly being TRBD2 (6 bases). Per the germline V gene, CDR1 is SEHNR and CDR2 is FQNEAQ (reference sequence). V lost 4 bases, J lost 1 base, and 17 bases lay in between. CDR3 length: 16 amino acids. CDR3 protein: CASSWASAGRSYEQYF. The CDR3 DNA reads as TGTGCCAGCAGCTGGGCTTCGGCAGGGAGGTCCTACGAGCAGTACTTC.

This sequence joins TRBV6-4 and TRBJ2-1; 10 nucleotides match TRBD2. Trimming removed 6 bases from V and 3 bases from J; junction bases left unmatched: 5. The CDR3 consists of 15 residues. The germline V gene encodes CDR1 MRHNA and CDR2 SNTAGT. The CDR3 spells CASSLTSGHYNEQFF. Written as DNA, the CDR3 is TGTGCCAGCAGCCTGACTAGCGGGCACTACAATGAGCAGTTCTTC.

In its sample, this clone was seen once. This chain links TRBV30 with TRBJ1-1; possibly TRBD1 for D (5 bases). Trimming removed 1 base from V and 6 bases from J, with 18 bases in between. The CDR3 consists of 15 residues. Germline V gene sequence: CDR1 GTSNPN, CDR2 SVGIG (reference sequence). The CDR3 bases are TGTGCCTGGAGTGATTACTTGGGGCCCACAGCTGAAGCTTTCTTT. Encoded protein: CAWSDYLGPTAEAFF.

The chain combines TRBV7-2 with TRBJ2-5, with D tentatively TRBD1 (5 bases). Germline-derived CDR1 and CDR2 are SGHTA and FQGNSA. The CDR3 length is 15 residues. V lost 0 bases, J lost 5 bases, and 13 bases lay in between. The CDR3 DNA follows: TGTGCCAGCAGCTTAGCGCGGACAATCCGCGAGACCCAGTACTTC. Its protein is CASSLARTIRETQYF.

The V gene is TRBV5-1, the J gene TRBJ2-7; 12 bases are shared with TRBD2. The germline V gene has CDR1 SGHRS and CDR2 YFSETQ. J was trimmed by 7 bases and V by 1 base; bases with no gene match: 15. The length of the CDR3 is 18 residues. The CDR3 loop reads CASSLLLTSGRLEGEQYF. The CDR3 DNA is TGCGCCAGCAGCTTGCTCCTGACTAGCGGGAGACTCGAGGGGGAGCAGTACTTC.

This chain uses TRBV6-4 with TRBJ2-2, with no clear D. Trimming pared 8 bases from V and 8 bases from J, leaving 24 bases between. The V gene's germline CDR1 is MRHNA and CDR2 SNTAGT. The CDR3 is 16 amino acids. The CDR3 loop is CASGVGSANAIGELFF. The CDR3 region has the DNA TGTGCCAGCGGTGTCGGTTCAGCGAACGCCATAGGGGAGCTGTTTTTT.

Here the CDR3 reads CASSPAGLGKADTQYF. In DNA form, the CDR3 reads TGCGCCAGCAGCCCGGCGGGACTAGGGAAAGCAGATACGCAGTATTTT. The V and J genes are TRBV4-1 and TRBJ2-3; 8 bases are shared with TRBD2. V gave up 4 bases and J gave up 4 bases; unmatched junction bases: 10. Germline V CDR1 and CDR2: MGHRA, YSYEKL. The CDR3 runs 16 residues.